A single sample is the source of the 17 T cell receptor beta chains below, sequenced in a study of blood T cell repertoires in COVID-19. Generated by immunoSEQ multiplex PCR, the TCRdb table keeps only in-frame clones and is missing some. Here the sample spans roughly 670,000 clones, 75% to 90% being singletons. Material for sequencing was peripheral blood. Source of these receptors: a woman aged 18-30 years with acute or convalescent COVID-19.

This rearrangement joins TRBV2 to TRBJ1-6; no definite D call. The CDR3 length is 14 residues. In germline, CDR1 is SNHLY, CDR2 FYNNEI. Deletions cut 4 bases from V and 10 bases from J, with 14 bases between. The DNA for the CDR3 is TGTGCCAGCAGTGTCGTAAGCGCGTGGTCACCCCTCCACTTT. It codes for CASSVVSAWSPLHF.

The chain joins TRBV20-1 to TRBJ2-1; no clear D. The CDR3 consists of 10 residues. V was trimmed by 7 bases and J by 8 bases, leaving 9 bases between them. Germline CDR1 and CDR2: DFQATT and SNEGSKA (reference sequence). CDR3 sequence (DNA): TGCAGTGTTGTCCAGGATGAGCAGTTCTTC. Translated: CSVVQDEQFF.

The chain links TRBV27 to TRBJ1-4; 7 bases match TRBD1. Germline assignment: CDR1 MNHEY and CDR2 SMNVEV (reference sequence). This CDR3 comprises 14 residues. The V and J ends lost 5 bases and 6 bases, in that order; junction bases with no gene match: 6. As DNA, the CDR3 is TGTGCCAGCAGTCGGACAGGTTACGATGAAAAACTGTTTTTT. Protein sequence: CASSRTGYDEKLFF.

In DNA form, the CDR3 reads TGTGCCAGCAGCCCTGACAAGGCGCGCTATGGCTACACCTTC. This gives the protein CASSPDKARYGYTF. The chain combines TRBV5-4 with TRBJ1-2; D is unclear. This CDR3 contains 14 residues. CDR1 and CDR2 (germline): SGHNT, YYREEE (reference sequence). V lost 4 bases to trimming and J lost 4 bases, with 14 bases between them.

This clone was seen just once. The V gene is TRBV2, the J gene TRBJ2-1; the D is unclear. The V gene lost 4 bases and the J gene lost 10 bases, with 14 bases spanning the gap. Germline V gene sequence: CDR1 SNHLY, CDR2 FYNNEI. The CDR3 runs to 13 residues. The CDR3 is CASSVSTPGEQFF. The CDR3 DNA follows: TGTGCCAGCAGTGTTAGTACCCCCGGGGAGCAGTTCTTC.

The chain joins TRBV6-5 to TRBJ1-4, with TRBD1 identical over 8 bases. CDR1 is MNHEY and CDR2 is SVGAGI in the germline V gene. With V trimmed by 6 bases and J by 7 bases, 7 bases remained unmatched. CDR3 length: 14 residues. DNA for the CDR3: TGTGCCAGCAGCGGTGGACAGGGTTCTGAAAAACTGTTTTTT. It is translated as CASSGGQGSEKLFF.

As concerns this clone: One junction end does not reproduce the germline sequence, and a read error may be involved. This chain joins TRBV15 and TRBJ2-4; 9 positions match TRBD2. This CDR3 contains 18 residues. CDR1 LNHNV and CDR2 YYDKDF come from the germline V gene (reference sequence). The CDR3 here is CATSRDPGTGLARNIQYF. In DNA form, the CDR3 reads TGTGCCACCAGCAGAGACCCCGGAACGGGACTAGCTCGAAACATCCAGTACTTC.

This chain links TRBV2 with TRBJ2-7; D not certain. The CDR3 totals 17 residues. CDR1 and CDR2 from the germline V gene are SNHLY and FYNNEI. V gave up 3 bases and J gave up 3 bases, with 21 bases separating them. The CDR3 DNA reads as TGTGCCAGCAGTGAGAAGTTTATCGGGTCCTTTCGCTACGAGCAGTACTTC. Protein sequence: CASSEKFIGSFRYEQYF.

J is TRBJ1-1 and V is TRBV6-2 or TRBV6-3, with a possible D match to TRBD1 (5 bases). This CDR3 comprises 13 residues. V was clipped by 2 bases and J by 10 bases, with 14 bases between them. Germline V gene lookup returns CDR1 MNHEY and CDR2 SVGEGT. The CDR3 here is CASSYGARMGAFF. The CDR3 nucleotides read TGTGCCAGCAGTTACGGGGCCCGGATGGGAGCTTTCTTT.

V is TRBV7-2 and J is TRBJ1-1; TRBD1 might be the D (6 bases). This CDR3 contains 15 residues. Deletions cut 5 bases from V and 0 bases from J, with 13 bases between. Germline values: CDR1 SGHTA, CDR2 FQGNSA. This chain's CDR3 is CASSPRTAMNTEAFF. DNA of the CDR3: TGTGCCAGCAGCCCGAGGACAGCCATGAACACTGAAGCTTTCTTT.

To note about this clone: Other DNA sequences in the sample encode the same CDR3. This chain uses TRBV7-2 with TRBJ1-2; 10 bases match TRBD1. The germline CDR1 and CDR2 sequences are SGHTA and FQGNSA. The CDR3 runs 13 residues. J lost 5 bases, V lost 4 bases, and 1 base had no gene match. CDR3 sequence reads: CASSSGQGYGYTF. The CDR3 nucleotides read TGTGCCAGCAGCTCGGGACAGGGGTATGGCTACACCTTC. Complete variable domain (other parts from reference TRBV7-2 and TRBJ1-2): GAGVSQSPSNKVTEKGKDVELRCDPISGHTALYWYRQSLGQGLEFLIYFQGNSAPDKSGLPSDRFSAERTGGSVSTLTIQRTQQEDSAVYLCASSSGQGYGYTFGSGTRLTVV.

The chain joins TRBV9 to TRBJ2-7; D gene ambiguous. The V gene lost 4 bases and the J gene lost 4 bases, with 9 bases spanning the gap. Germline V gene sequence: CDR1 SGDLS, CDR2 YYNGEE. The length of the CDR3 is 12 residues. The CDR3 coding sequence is TGTGCCAGCAGCCCGCGTCCTTACGAGCAGTACTTC. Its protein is CASSPRPYEQYF.

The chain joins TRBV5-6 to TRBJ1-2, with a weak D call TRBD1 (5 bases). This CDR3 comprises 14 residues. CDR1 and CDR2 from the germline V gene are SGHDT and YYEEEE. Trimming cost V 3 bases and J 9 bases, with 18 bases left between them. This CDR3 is CASSWGPRQGRYTF. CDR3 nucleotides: TGTGCCAGCAGCTGGGGCCCCCGGCAAGGACGCTACACCTTC.

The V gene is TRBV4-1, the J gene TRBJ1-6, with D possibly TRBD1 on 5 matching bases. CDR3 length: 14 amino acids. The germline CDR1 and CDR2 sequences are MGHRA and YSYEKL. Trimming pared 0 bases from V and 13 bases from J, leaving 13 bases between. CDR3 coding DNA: TGCGCCAGCAGCCAAGAGGACAACCTCCCCCCCCTCCACTTT. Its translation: CASSQEDNLPPLHF.

The CDR3 reads CAWSLGGGRYEQYF. The CDR3 DNA reads as TGTGCCTGGAGTTTGGGGGGGGGCAGGTACGAGCAGTACTTC. The chain links TRBV30 to TRBJ2-7, with D possibly being TRBD2 (7 bases). Germline CDR1 GTSNPN, CDR2 SVGIG (reference sequence). V lost 2 bases and J 4 bases, leaving 15 bases between the germline ends. The CDR3 runs 14 residues.

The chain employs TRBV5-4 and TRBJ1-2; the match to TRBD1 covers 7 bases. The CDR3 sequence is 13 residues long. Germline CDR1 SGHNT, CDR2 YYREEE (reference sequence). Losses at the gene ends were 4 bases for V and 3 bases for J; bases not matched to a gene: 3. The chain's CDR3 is CASSMGQYYGYTF. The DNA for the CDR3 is TGTGCCAGCAGCATGGGACAGTACTATGGCTACACCTTC.

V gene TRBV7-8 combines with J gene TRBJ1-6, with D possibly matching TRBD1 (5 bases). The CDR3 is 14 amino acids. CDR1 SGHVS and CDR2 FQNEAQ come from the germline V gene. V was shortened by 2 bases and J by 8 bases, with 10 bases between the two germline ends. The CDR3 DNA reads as TGTGCCAGCAGCTTACAGGGAAAACATTCACCCCTCCACTTT. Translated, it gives CASSLQGKHSPLHF. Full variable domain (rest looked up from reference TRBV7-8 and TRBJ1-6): GAGVSQSPRYKVAKRGQDVALRCDPISGHVSLFWYQQALGQGPEFLTYFQNEAQLDKSGLPSDRFFAERPEGSVSTLKIQRTQQEDSAVYLCASSLQGKHSPLHFGNGTRLTVT.